Listed below are T cell receptor beta chains from one sample, sequenced in a study of T cells in Graves' hyperthyroidism and ophthalmopathy. TCRdb ran MiXCR on the multiplex PCR reads and lists one entry per CDR3 protein. The sample includes a few hundred thousand distinct CDR3 sequences, about 15% of them seen just once. Specimen: blood. These receptors came from a woman aged 30 to 39 with Graves' hyperthyroidism that later progressed to Graves' ophthalmopathy. The CDR3 runs from the conserved cysteine through the conserved F or W. D genes are given only for firm matches. Clone sizes are given selectively: once, few, many, or a class where the clone is expanded.

>TRBD1|TRBJ1-2|many|TRBV27
CASSWEQGAPHGYTF
TGTGCCAGCAGTTGGGAACAGGGGGCCCCACATGGCTACACCTTC
>-|TRBJ2-3|-|TRBV30
CAWSLSTDTQYF
TGTGCCTGGAGTCTGAGCACAGATACGCAGTATTTT
>TRBD1|TRBJ1-5|-|TRBV6-1
CASSDGQGNNQPQHF
TGTGCCAGCAGTGACGGACAGGGGAATAATCAGCCCCAGCATTTT
>-|TRBJ2-7|many|TRBV6-2/TRBV6-3
CASSPTDSYEQYF
TGTGCCAGCAGCCCTACAGATTCCTACGAGCAGTACTTC
>-|TRBJ1-5|many|TRBV7-9
CASSLRGGMRTDSNQPQHF
TGTGCCAGCAGCTTAAGAGGGGGTATGAGGACGGATAGCAATCAGCCCCAGCATTTT
>-|TRBJ1-2|many|TRBV3-1
CASSQGWTVNGYTF
TGTGCCAGCAGCCAAGGTTGGACAGTTAATGGCTACACCTTC
>-|TRBJ2-1|few|TRBV27
CASGGHGRSYNEQFF
TGTGCCAGCGGGGGACACGGGAGGAGCTACAATGAGCAGTTCTTC
>TRBD2|TRBJ2-3|-|TRBV7-3
CASSTGTSGSNTQYF
TGTGCCAGCAGCACCGGGACTAGCGGGAGTAATACGCAGTATTTT
>-|TRBJ2-7|many|TRBV11-2
CASSLDGGSLLYEQYF
TGTGCCAGCAGCTTAGATGGGGGGTCCCTACTCTACGAGCAGTACTTC
>-|TRBJ1-5|few|TRBV12-5
CASGSGQNQPQHF
TGTGCTAGTGGTTCTGGCCAGAATCAGCCCCAGCATTTT
>TRBD1|TRBJ1-5|many|TRBV28
CASSWGQTSNQPQHF
TGTGCCAGCAGTTGGGGACAGACTAGCAATCAGCCCCAGCATTTT
>-|TRBJ2-2|many|TRBV6-6
CASSYSRTSNTGELFF
TGTGCCAGCAGTTACTCAAGGACAAGTAACACCGGGGAGCTGTTTTTT
>-|TRBJ1-1|-|TRBV30
CAWDLVPGGTEAFF
TGTGCCTGGGACCTGGTCCCGGGGGGAACTGAAGCTTTCTTT
>-|TRBJ2-5|few|TRBV29-1
CSGAVGARETQYF
TGCAGCGGAGCCGTGGGGGCCAGAGAGACCCAGTACTTC
>-|TRBJ1-5|-|TRBV30
CAWTPNQPQHF
TGTGCCTGGACGCCTAATCAGCCCCAGCATTTT
>-|TRBJ2-5|many|TRBV6-2/TRBV6-3
CASTLTATQETQYF
TGTGCCAGCACCCTGACAGCCACCCAAGAGACCCAGTACTTC
>-|TRBJ1-5|-|TRBV27
CASSSGNSNHPQHF
TGTGCCAGCAGTTCAGGGAATAGCAATCATCCCCAGCATTTT
>TRBD1|TRBJ2-2|few|TRBV3-1
CASSSTPGQGVSGELFF
TGTGCCAGCAGCTCCACCCCGGGACAGGGGGTGTCCGGGGAGCTGTTTTTT
>-|TRBJ2-3|many|TRBV15
CATSPGGHTDTQYF
TGTGCCACCAGCCCCGGGGGGCACACAGATACGCAGTATTTT
>TRBD1|TRBJ1-1|few|TRBV4-3
CASSQDRQGTATEAFF
TGCGCCAGCAGCCAAGACCGACAGGGGACGGCCACTGAAGCTTTCTTT
>-|TRBJ2-3|many|TRBV9
CASSVAGDEVDTQYF
TGTGCCAGCAGCGTAGCGGGAGATGAGGTAGATACGCAGTATTTT
>-|TRBJ2-5|many|TRBV29-1
CSVDKRLNQETQYF
TGCAGCGTTGATAAACGACTGAATCAAGAGACCCAGTACTTC
>-|TRBJ1-1|many|TRBV6-1
CASSIGMLNTEAFF
TGTGCCAGCAGCATCGGCATGCTGAACACTGAAGCTTTCTTT
>-|TRBJ2-2|-|TRBV9
CASSVGDGELFF
TGTGCCAGCAGCGTAGGGGACGGGGAGCTGTTTTTT
>TRBD1|TRBJ1-4|many|TRBV6-1
CASSRDRDEKLFF
TGTGCCAGCAGTCGGGACAGGGATGAAAAACTGTTTTTT
>-|TRBJ2-3|few|TRBV19
CASSMGGTSADTQYF
TGTGCCAGTAGTATGGGGGGTACGTCCGCAGATACGCAGTATTTT
>-|TRBJ2-1|-|TRBV20-1
CSAVKTHDYNEQFF
TGCAGTGCTGTAAAAACCCACGATTACAATGAGCAGTTCTTC
>TRBD1|TRBJ2-7|many|TRBV7-9
CASSPSGGARPYEQYF
TGTGCCAGCAGTCCCTCAGGGGGTGCGCGACCCTACGAGCAGTACTTC
>-|TRBJ2-7|-|TRBV29-1
CSVRGVYEQYF
TGCAGCGTGCGGGGCGTCTACGAGCAGTACTTC
>TRBD1|TRBJ2-7|many|TRBV28
CASRGQGAGSYEQYF
TGTGCCAGCAGGGGGCAGGGGGCCGGGTCCTACGAGCAGTACTTC
>TRBD2|TRBJ2-1|many|TRBV30
CAWSVGSGSMEQFF
TGTGCCTGGAGTGTTGGCAGCGGGAGCATGGAGCAGTTCTTC
>TRBD1|TRBJ1-4|many|TRBV19
CASSIRGEATNEKLFF
TGTGCCAGTAGTATCAGGGGGGAGGCAACTAATGAAAAACTGTTTTTT
>TRBD1|TRBJ2-5|many|TRBV12-3/TRBV12-4
CASSQRGRTGPLQETQYF
TGTGCCAGCAGCCAACGGGGAAGGACAGGGCCCCTACAAGAGACCCAGTACTTC